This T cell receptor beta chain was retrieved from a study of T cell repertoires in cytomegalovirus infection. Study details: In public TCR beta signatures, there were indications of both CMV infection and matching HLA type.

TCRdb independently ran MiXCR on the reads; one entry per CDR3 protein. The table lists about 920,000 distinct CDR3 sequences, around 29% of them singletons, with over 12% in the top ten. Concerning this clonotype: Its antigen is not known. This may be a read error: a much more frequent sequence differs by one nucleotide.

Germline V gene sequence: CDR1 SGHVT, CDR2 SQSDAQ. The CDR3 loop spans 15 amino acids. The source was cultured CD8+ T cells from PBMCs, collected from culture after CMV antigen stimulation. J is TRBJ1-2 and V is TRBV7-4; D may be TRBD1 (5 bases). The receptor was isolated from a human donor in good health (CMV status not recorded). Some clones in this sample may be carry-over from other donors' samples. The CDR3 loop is CVSSPDTGGYGGYTF. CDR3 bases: TGTGTCAGCAGCCCGGACACTGGGGGTTATGGAGGCTACACCTTC.